These T cell receptor beta chains were read from a single sample in a study of shared clonotypes between healthy human individuals. Assay used: immunoSEQ multiplex PCR; TCRdb lists only in-frame clones, some missing. The table lists about 1.1 million clones, roughly 74% of them singletons. The sequenced sample was memory CD4+ T cells from PBMCs. Source of these receptors: a man between 18 and 35 years old in good health. Some clones in this sample may be carry-over from other donors' samples. Both conserved end residues are trimmed from each CDR3. Where a row states a size, it is once, few, many or the class of an expanded clone; other rows omit it.

V gene	clone size	J gene	CDR3 protein
TRBV5-1	NA	TRBJ2-1	ASSLNGRTRNEQF
TRBV2	NA	TRBJ1-2	ASSDRDRGGGYT
TRBV29-1	many	TRBJ2-3	SVTGKDTQY
TRBV7-2	NA	TRBJ2-7	ASSLGTSGSNEQY
TRBV4-2	few	TRBJ2-7	ASSQERNSYEQY
TRBV11-2	NA	TRBJ2-3	ASSLGLAQSTDTQY
TRBV7-3	few	TRBJ2-6	ASSQPAGFSGANVLT
TRBV14	NA	TRBJ2-7	ASSQDRGGSYEQY
TRBV2	NA	TRBJ1-3	ASSERGQGNGNTIY
TRBV27	NA	TRBJ2-3	ASSPGTRADTQY
TRBV14	NA	TRBJ2-5	ASSQGSGRFQETQY
TRBV30	NA	TRBJ2-3	AWSEGLAADTQY
TRBV11-2	NA	TRBJ2-7	ASSLVPPSGGRYEQY
TRBV19	NA	TRBJ2-2	ASSLGSYTGELF
TRBV7-9	few	TRBJ2-7	ASSFQTVAYEQY
TRBV7-3	NA	TRBJ1-1	ASSVTGLGTEAF
TRBV9	NA	TRBJ1-2	ASSGMGSAKGYT
TRBV5-4	NA	TRBJ1-1	ASSLTGRGSTEAF
TRBV19	NA	TRBJ1-5	ASSLGHQPQH
TRBV2	NA	TRBJ2-7	ASSKDSYEQY
TRBV6-1	NA	TRBJ1-1	ASIRLNTEAF
TRBV5-6	NA	TRBJ2-6	ASSYGPSGANVLT
TRBV30	once	TRBJ1-2	AWSVRGSGYGYT
TRBV27	NA	TRBJ1-2	ASSRTRGYGYT
TRBV6-6	NA	TRBJ2-3	ASTLAGGLADTQY
TRBV5-1	NA	TRBJ2-5	ASSPGTGGETQY
TRBV7-9	NA	TRBJ1-5	ASSRDWDNQPQH
TRBV28	NA	TRBJ2-3	ASSSPGVYPDTQY
TRBV5-1	NA	TRBJ1-2	ASSELGYGQGVGYGYT
TRBV10-1	NA	TRBJ2-3	ASSDRGRTDTQY
TRBV5-1	many	TRBJ2-2	ASSPGQENTGELF
TRBV10-3	NA	TRBJ2-3	AIRQLATDTQY
TRBV18	NA	TRBJ1-1	ASSPTALNTEAF
TRBV11-1	few	TRBJ2-5	ASSLFGPSWEQY
TRBV7-9	NA	TRBJ2-5	ASSPIKTLGFGETQY
TRBV7-2	NA	TRBJ2-7	ASSLAATSFHEQY
TRBV5-1	NA	TRBJ1-2	ASSLVGAYGYT
TRBV7-2	NA	TRBJ2-3	ASSLSRGADTQY
TRBV9	NA	TRBJ2-2	ASSPRGSGSTGELF
TRBV12-5	NA	TRBJ2-3	ASGLNSGGTDTQY
TRBV28	once	TRBJ2-7	ASSSGGSRAYEQY
TRBV7-6	NA	TRBJ1-2	ASSQQNRGGGYT
TRBV7-2	NA	TRBJ2-2	ASSLVAGKGGELF
TRBV6-5	many	TRBJ2-2	ASRSGTDTGELF
TRBV5-4	once	TRBJ1-4	ASSFSEGGKLF
TRBV29-1	NA	TRBJ1-1	SATNPRRQGLLTGEAF
TRBV4-2	NA	TRBJ2-2	ASSQEASGANTGELF
TRBV9	NA	TRBJ2-6	ASSANQGTGANVLT
TRBV10-1	NA	TRBJ1-1	ASSEAGGQNTEAF